This T cell receptor (beta chain) was sequenced for a study of technical replicates of blood from several donors. The assay was immunoSEQ multiplex PCR, and TCRdb's table has in-frame clones only and misses some. The sample contains about 70,000 clones, 95% to 99% of which appear only once. CDR3 length: 14 residues. Germline V gives CDR1 SGDLS, CDR2 YYNGEE. Between the trimmed V and J ends, which lost 0 bases and 2 bases, there was a span of 7 bases. This receptor was obtained from a human donor in good health. The J gene is TRBJ2-3, the V gene TRBV9; D unclear. Specimen: T cells isolated from PBMCs. The CDR3 DNA is TGTGCCAGCAGCGTAGCAGGTATCACAGATACGCAGTATTTT. Residues: CASSVAGITDTQYF. Filled out from reference TRBV9 and TRBJ2-3, the complete variable domain reads DSGVTQTPKHLITATGQRVTLRCSPRSGDLSVYWYQQSLDQGLQFLIQYYNGEERAKGNILERFSAQQFPDLHSELNLSSLELGDSALYFCASSVAGITDTQYFGPGTRLTVL.